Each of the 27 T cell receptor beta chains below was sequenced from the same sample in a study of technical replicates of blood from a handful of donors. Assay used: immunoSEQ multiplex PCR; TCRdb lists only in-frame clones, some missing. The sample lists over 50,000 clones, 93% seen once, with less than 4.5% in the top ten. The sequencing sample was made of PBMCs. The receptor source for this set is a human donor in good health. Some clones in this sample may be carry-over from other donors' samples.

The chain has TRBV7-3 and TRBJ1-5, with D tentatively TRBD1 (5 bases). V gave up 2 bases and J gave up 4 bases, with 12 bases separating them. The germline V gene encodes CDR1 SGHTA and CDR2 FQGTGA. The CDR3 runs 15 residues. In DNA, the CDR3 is TGTGCCAGCAGCTTATTGGGGGGGTTGAATCAGCCCCAGCATTTT. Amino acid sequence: CASSLLGGLNQPQHF.

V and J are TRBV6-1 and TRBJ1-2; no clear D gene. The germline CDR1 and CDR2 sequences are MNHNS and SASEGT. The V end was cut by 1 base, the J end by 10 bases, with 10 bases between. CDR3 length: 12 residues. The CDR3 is CASSEVGYPYTF. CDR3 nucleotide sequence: TGTGCCAGCAGTGAAGTGGGCTACCCCTACACCTTC.

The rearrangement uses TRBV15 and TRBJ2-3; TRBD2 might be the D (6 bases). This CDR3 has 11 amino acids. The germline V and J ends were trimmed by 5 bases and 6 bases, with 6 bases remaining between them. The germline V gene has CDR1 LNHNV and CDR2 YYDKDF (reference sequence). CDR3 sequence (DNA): TGTGCCACCAGCGGGGGGGATACGCAGTATTTT. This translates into CATSGGDTQYF.

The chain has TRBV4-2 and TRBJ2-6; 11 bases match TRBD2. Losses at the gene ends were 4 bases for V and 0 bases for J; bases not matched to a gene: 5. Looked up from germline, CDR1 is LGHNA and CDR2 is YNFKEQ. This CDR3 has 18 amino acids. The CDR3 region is CASSLGLAEGSGANVLTF. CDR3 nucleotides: TGTGCCAGCAGCCTGGGACTAGCGGAGGGCTCTGGGGCCAACGTCCTGACTTTC.

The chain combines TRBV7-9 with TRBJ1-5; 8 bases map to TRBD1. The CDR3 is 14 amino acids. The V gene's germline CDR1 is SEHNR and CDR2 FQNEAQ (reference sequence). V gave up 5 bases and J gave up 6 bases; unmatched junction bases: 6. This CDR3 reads CASSPGGAGQPQHF. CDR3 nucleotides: TGTGCCAGCAGCCCAGGGGGCGCGGGTCAGCCCCAGCATTTT.

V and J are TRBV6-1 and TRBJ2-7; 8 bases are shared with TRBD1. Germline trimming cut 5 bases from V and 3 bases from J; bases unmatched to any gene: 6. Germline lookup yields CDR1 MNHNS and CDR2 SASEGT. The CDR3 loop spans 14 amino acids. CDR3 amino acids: CASSIDRGNYEQYF. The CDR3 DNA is TGTGCCAGCAGTATTGACAGGGGCAACTACGAGCAGTACTTC.

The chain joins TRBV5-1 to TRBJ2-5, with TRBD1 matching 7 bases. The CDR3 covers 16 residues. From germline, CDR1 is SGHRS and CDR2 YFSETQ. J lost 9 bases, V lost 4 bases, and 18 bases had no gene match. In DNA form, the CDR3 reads TGCGCCAGCAGCGCCGGTACAACGGGACAGCTCGAGGCCCAGTACTTC. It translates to CASSAGTTGQLEAQYF.

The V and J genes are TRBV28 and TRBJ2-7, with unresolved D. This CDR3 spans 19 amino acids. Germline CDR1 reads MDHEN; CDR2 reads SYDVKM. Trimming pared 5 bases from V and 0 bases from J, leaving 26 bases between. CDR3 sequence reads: CASSPELLRSRRTSYEQYF. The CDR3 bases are TGTGCCAGCAGTCCCGAACTCCTGAGGTCGCGGCGCACCTCCTACGAGCAGTACTTC.

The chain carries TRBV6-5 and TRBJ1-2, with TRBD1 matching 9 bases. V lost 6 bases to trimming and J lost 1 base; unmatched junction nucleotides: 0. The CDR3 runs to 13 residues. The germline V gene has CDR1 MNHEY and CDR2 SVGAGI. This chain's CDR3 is CASRGQGNYGYTF. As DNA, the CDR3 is TGTGCCAGCAGGGGACAGGGTAACTATGGCTACACCTTC.

The CDR3 is CASSIEATPYNEQFF. DNA for the CDR3: TGTGCCAGCAGTATTGAGGCGACTCCCTACAATGAGCAGTTCTTC. The rearrangement uses TRBV11-2 and TRBJ2-1; D is uncertain. V gave up 6 bases and J gave up 2 bases, with 14 bases separating them. Germline loops: CDR1 SGHAT, CDR2 FQNNGV. The CDR3 spans 15 residues.

CDR3 region: CASTAVGGRHGYTF. The CDR3 DNA is TGTGCCAGCACAGCTGTCGGGGGGAGGCATGGCTACACCTTC. The chain is built from TRBV2 and TRBJ1-2; TRBD1 might be the D (5 bases). V was pared by 7 bases and J by 6 bases, with 18 bases between. This CDR3 contains 14 residues. Germline CDR1 is SNHLY and CDR2 is FYNNEI. The full variable domain, in which reference TRBV2 and TRBJ1-2 provide the parts outside the CDR3, is EPEVTQTPSHQVTQMGQEVILRCVPISNHLYFYWYRQILGQKVEFLVSFYNNEISEKSEIFDDQFSVERPDGSNFTLKIRSTKLEDSAMYFCASTAVGGRHGYTFGSGTRLTVV.

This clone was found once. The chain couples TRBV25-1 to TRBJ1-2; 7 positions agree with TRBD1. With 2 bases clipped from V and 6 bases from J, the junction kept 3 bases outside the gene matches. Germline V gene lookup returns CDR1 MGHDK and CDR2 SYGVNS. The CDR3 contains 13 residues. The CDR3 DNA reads TGTGCCAGCAGTGAAAGACAGGGACATGGCTACACCTTC. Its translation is CASSERQGHGYTF.

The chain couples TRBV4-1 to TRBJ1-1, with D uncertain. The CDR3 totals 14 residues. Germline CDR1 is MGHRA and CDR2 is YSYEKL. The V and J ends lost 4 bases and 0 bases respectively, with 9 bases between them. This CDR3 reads CASSPTSLNTEAFF. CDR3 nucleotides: TGCGCCAGCAGCCCCACCAGTTTGAACACTGAAGCTTTCTTT.

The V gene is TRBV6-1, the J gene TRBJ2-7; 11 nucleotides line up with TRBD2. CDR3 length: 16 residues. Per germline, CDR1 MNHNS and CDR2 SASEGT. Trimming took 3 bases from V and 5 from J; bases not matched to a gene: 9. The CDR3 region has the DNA TGTGCCAGCAGTGAGATTAGCGGGGGGGCCCTCGACGAGCAGTACTTC. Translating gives CASSEISGGALDEQYF.

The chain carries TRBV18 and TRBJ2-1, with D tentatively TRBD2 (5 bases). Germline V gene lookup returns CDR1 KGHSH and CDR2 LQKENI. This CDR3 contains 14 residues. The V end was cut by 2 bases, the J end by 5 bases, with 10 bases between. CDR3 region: CASSPSLADNEQFF. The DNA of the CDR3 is TGTGCCAGCTCACCAAGCCTAGCAGACAATGAGCAGTTCTTC.

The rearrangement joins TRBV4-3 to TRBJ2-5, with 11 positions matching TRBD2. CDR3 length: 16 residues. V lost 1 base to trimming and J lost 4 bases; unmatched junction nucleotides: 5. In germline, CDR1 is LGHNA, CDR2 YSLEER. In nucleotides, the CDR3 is TGCGCCAGCAGCCAAGTATTAGCGGGGGGGGTAGAGACCCAGTACTTC. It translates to CASSQVLAGGVETQYF.

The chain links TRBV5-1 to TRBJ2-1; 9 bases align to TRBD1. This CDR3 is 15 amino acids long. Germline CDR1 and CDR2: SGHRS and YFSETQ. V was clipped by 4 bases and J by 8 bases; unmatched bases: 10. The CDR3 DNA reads TGCGCCAGCAGCGTAACCTCACAGGGGGCAGATGAGCAGTTCTTC. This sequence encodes CASSVTSQGADEQFF.

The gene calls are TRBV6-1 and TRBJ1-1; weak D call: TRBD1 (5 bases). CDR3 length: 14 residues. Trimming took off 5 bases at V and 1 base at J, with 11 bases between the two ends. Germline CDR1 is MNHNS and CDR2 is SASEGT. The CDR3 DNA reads TGTGCCAGCAGTTCCCAAGGACAGAACACTGAAGCTTTCTTT. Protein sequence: CASSSQGQNTEAFF.

CDR3 nucleotide sequence: TGTGCCTGGAGTCAGTCCTACGAGCAGTACTTC. Residues: CAWSQSYEQYF. This rearrangement joins TRBV30 to TRBJ2-7; D not certain. The ends were cut back, 2 bases at V and 1 base at J, with 3 bases in the middle. Looked up from germline, CDR1 is GTSNPN and CDR2 is SVGIG (reference sequence). The CDR3 is 11 amino acids.

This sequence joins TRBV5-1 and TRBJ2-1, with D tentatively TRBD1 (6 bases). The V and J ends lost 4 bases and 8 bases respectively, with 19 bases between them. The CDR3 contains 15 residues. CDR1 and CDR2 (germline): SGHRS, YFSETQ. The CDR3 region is CASSPEGQVFDEQFF. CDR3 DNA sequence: TGCGCCAGCAGCCCAGAGGGACAAGTATTCGATGAGCAGTTCTTC.

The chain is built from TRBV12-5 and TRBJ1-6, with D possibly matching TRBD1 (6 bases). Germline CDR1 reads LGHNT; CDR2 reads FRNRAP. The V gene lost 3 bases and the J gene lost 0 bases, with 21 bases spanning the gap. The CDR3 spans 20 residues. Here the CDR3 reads CASGLGPGDILSSYNSPLHF. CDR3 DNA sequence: TGTGCTAGTGGTTTAGGGCCCGGGGACATCCTGAGCTCCTATAATTCACCCCTCCACTTT.

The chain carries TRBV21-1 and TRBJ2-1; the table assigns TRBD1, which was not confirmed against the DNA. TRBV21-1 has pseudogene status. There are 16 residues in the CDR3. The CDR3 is CASSTWGRTKGNEQFF. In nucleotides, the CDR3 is TGTGCCAGCAGCACTTGGGGCAGGACAAAGGGTAATGAGCAGTTCTTC.

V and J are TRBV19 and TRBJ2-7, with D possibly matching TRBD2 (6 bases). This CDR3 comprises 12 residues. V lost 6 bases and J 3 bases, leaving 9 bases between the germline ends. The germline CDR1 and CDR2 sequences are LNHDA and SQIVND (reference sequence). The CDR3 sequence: CASSHGSYEQYF. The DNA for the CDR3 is TGTGCCAGTAGCCACGGGAGCTACGAGCAGTACTTC.

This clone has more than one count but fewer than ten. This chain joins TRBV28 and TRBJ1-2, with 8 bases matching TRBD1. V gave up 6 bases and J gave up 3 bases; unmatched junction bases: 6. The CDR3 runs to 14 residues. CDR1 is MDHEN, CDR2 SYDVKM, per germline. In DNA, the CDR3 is TGTGCCAGCAGGAGCCAGGGGGCTCACTATGGCTACACCTTC. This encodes CASRSQGAHYGYTF.

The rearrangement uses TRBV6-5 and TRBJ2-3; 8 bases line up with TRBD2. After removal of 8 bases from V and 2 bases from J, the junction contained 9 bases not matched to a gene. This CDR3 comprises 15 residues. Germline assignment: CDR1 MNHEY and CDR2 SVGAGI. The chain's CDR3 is CASATTGGFTDTQYF. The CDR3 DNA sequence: TGTGCCAGCGCAACCACGGGGGGGTTCACAGATACGCAGTATTTT.

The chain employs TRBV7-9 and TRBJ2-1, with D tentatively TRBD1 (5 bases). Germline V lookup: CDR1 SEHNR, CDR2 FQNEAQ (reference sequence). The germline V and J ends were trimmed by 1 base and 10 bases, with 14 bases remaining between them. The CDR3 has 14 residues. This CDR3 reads CASSLVPGNKEQFF. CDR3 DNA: TGTGCCAGCAGCTTAGTCCCAGGGAATAAAGAGCAGTTCTTC.

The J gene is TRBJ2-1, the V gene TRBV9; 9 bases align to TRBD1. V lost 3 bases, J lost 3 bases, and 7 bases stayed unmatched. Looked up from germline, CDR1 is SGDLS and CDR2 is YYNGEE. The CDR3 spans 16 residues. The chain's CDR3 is CASSAGGQGGYNEQFF. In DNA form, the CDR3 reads TGTGCCAGCAGCGCTGGGGGACAGGGAGGCTACAATGAGCAGTTCTTC.